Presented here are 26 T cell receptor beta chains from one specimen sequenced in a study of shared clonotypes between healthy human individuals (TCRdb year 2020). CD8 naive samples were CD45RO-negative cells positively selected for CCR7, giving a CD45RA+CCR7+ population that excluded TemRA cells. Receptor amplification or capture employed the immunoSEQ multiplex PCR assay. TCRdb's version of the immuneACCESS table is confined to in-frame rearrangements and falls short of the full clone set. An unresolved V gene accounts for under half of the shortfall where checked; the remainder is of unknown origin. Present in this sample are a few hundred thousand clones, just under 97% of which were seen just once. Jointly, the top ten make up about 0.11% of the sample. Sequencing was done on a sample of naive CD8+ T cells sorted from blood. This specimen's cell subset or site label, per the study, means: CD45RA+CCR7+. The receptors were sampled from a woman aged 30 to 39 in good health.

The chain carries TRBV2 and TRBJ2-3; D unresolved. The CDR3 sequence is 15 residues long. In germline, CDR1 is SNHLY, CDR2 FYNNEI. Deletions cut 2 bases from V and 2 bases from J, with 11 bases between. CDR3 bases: TGTGCCAGCAGTGAATTAGTGGTAAACACAGATACGCAGTATTTT. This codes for CASSELVVNTDTQYF.

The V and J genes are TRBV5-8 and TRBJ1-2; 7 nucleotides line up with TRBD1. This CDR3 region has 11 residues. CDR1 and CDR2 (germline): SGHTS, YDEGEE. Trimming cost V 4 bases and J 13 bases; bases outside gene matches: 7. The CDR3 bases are TGTGCCAGCAGCCGACAGGGAGAATCCACCTTC. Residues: CASSRQGESTF. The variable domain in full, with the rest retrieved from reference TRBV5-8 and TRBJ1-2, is EAGVTQSPTHLIKTRGQQATLRCSPISGHTSVYWYQQALGLGLQFLLWYDEGEERNRGNFPPRFSGRQFPNYSSELNVNALELEDSALYLCASSRQGESTFGSGTRLTVV.

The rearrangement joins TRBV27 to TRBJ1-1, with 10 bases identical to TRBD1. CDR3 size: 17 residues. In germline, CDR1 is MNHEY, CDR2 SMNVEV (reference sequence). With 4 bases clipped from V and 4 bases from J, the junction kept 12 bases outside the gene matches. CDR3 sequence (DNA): TGTGCCAGCAGTTCCGGGACAGGGGAATTAATGGGCACTGAAGCTTTCTTT. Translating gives CASSSGTGELMGTEAFF.

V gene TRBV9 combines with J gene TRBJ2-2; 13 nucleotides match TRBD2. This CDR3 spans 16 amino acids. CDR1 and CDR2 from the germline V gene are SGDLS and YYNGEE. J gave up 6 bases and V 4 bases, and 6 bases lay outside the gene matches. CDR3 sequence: CASSPRLAGGSGELFF. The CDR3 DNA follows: TGTGCCAGCAGCCCCAGACTAGCGGGAGGTTCCGGGGAGCTGTTTTTT.

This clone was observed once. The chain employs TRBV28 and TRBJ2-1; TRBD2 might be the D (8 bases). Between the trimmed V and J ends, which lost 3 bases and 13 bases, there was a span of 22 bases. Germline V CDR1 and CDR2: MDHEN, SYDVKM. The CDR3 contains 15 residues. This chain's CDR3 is CASSFVGQMSGGQFF. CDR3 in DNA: TGTGCCAGCAGTTTTGTGGGACAGATGAGCGGGGGCCAGTTCTTC.

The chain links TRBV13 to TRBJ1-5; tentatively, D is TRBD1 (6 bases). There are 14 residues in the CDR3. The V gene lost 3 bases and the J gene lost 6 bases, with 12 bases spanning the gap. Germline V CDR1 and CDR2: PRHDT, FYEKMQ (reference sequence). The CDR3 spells CASSLGGPRQPQHF. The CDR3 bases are TGTGCCAGCAGCTTGGGGGGGCCTCGTCAGCCCCAGCATTTT.

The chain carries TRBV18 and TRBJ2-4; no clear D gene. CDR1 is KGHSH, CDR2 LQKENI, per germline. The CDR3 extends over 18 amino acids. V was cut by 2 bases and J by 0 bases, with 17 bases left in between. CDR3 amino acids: CASSPMSVRSVAKNIQYF. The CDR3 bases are TGTGCCAGCTCACCAATGTCTGTCAGGTCCGTAGCCAAAAACATTCAGTACTTC.

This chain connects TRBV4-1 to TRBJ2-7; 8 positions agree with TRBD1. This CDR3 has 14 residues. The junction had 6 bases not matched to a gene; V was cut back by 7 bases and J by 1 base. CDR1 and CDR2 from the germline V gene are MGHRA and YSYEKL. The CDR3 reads CASKVQGESYEQYF. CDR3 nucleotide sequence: TGCGCCAGCAAGGTACAGGGGGAATCCTACGAGCAGTACTTC.

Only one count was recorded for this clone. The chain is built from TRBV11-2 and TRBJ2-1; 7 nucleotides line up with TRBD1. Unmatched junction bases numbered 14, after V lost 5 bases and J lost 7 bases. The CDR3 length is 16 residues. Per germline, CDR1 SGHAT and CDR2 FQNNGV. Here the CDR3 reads CASSRTRKPTGNEQFF. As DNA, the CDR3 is TGTGCCAGCAGCCGAACCCGAAAGCCGACAGGGAATGAGCAGTTCTTC.

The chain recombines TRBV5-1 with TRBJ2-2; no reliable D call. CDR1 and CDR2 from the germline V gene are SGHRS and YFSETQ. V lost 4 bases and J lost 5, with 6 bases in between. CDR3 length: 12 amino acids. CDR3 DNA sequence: TGCGCCAGCAGCATATCTACCGGGGAGCTGTTTTTT. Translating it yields CASSISTGELFF.

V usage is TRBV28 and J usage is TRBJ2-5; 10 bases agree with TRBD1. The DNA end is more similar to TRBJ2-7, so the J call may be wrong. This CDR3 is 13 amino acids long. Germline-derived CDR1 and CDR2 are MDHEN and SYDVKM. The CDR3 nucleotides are TGTGCCAGCGGACAGGGGGTGTCCTACGAGCAGTACTTC. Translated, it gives CASGQGVSYEQYF.

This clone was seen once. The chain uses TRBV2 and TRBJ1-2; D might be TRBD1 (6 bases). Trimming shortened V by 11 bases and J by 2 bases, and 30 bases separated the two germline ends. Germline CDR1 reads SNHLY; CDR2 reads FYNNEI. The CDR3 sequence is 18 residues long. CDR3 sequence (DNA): TGTGCCGGCGCGTCGCATGGGAGAGGGGGGGATCGGAACTATGGCTACACCTTC. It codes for CAGASHGRGGDRNYGYTF.

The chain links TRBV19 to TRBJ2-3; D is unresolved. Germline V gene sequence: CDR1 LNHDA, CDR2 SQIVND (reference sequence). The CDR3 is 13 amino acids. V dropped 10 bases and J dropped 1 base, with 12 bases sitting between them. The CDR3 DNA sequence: TGTGCCACCTATGACGGAGGCACAGATACGCAGTATTTT. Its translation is CATYDGGTDTQYF.

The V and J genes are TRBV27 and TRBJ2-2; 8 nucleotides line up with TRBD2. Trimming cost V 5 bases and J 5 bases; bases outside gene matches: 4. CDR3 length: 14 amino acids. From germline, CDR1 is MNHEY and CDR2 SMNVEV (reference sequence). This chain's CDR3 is CASSPGTSTGELFF. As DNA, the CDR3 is TGTGCCAGCAGTCCCGGGACTAGTACCGGGGAGCTGTTTTTT.

The CDR3 region has the DNA TGTGCCAGCTTCCGAGGGAGGGCCGCCTACAATGAGCAGTTCTTC. This gives the protein CASFRGRAAYNEQFF. The chain couples TRBV7-9 to TRBJ2-1; 7 nucleotides agree with TRBD2. Germline values: CDR1 SEHNR, CDR2 FQNEAQ (reference sequence). The CDR3 sequence is 15 residues long. After removal of 8 bases from V and 2 bases from J, the junction contained 9 bases not matched to a gene.

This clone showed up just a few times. The chain's CDR3 is CASSLGDGQETQYF. The CDR3 DNA reads as TGTGCCAGCAGCTTAGGCGATGGCCAAGAGACCCAGTACTTC. This rearrangement joins TRBV7-9 to TRBJ2-5; D unresolved. Trimming pared 1 base from V and 1 base from J, leaving 7 bases between. The V gene's germline CDR1 is SEHNR and CDR2 FQNEAQ (reference sequence). The CDR3 length is 14 residues.

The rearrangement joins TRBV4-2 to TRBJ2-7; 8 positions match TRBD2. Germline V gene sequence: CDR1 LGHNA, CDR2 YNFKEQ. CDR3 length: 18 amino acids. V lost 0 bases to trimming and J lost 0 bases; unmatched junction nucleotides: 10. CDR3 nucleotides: TGTGCCAGCAGCCAAGAGGCGCCGCTAGCGGGTACCTCCTACGAGCAGTACTTC. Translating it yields CASSQEAPLAGTSYEQYF.

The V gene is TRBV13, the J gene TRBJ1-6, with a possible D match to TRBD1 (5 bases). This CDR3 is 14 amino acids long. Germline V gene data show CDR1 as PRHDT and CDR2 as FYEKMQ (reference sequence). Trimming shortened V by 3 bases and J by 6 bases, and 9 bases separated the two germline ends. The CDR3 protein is CASSLGRTNSPLHF. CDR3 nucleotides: TGTGCCAGCAGCTTGGGGCGGACTAATTCACCCCTCCACTTT.

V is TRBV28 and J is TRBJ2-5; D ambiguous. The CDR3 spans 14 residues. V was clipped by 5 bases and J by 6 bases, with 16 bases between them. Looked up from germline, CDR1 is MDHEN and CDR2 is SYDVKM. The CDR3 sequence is CASSPADLGKTQYF. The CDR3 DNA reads TGTGCCAGCAGTCCAGCCGACCTTGGAAAGACCCAGTACTTC.

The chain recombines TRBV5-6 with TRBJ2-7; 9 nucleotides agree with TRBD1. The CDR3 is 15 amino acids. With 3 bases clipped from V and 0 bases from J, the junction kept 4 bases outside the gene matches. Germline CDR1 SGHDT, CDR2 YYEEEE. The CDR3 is CASSWGQGHSYEQYF. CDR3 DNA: TGTGCCAGCAGCTGGGGACAGGGACACTCCTACGAGCAGTACTTC.

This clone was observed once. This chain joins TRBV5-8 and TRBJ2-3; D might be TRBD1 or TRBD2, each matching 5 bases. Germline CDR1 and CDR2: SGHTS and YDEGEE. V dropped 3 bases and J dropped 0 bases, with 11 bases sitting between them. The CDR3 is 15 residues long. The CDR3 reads CASSSGTSSTDTQYF. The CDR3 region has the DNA TGTGCCAGCAGCTCCGGGACGTCTAGCACAGATACGCAGTATTTT.

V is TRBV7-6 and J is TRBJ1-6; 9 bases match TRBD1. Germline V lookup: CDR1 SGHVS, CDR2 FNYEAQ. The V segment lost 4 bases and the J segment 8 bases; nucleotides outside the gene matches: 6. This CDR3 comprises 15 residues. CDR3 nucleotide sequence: TGTGCCAGCAGCTCAAGGGACAGGGAGGATTCACCCCTCCACTTT. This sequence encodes CASSSRDREDSPLHF.

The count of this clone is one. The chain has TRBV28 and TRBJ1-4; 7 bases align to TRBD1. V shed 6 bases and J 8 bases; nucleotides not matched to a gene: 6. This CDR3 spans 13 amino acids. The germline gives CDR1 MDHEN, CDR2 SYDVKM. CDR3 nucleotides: TGTGCCAGCAGAGACAGGGTTGGCGAAAAACTGTTTTTT. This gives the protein CASRDRVGEKLFF.

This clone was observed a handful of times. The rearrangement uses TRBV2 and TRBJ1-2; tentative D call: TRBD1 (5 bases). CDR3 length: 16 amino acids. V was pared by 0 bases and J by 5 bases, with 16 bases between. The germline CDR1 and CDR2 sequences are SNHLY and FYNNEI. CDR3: CASSEAGTAVGYGYTF. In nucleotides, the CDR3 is TGTGCCAGCAGTGAAGCTGGGACCGCCGTGGGATATGGCTACACCTTC. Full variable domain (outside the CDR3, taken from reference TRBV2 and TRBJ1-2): EPEVTQTPSHQVTQMGQEVILRCVPISNHLYFYWYRQILGQKVEFLVSFYNNEISEKSEIFDDQFSVERPDGSNFTLKIRSTKLEDSAMYFCASSEAGTAVGYGYTFGSGTRLTVV.

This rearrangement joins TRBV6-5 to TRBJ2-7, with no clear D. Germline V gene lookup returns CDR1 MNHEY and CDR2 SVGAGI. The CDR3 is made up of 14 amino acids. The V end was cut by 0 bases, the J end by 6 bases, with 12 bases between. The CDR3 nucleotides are TGTGCCAGCAGTTACTCGCCTGTCCTCTCCGAGCAGTACTTC. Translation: CASSYSPVLSEQYF.

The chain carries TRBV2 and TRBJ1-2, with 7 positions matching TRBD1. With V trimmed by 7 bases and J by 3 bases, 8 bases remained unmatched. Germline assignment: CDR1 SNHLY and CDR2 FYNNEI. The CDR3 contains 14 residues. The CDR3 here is CASKDRVFDYGYTF. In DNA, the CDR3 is TGTGCCAGCAAAGACAGGGTCTTTGACTATGGCTACACCTTC.